This T cell receptor beta chain originates from a study of CD8+ T cells in alopecia areata. Study background: Tofacitinib therapy lasting 6 to 18 months was followed by 6 months off drug.

Reverse transcription of extracted RNA yielded cDNA, which provided the sequencing template. The data were produced by immunoSEQ multiplex PCR, yet TCRdb's version contains in-frame clones alone and is incomplete. This repertoire shows 130,000 to 150,000 clones, 45% to 60% found once; its top ten account for around 1%. Sequenced here: CD4+ T cells sorted from blood, sampled at week 0. The TCR was taken from a human donor with alopecia areata.

This CDR3 is CASSQEAGANTEAFF. The CDR3 bases are TGCGCCAGCAGCCAAGAGGCGGGCGCTAACACTGAAGCTTTCTTT. The V gene is TRBV4-1, the J gene TRBJ1-1; D is undetermined. The germline gives CDR1 MGHRA, CDR2 YSYEKL. Trimming removed 0 bases from V and 2 bases from J, with 10 bases in between. The CDR3 totals 15 residues.